Listed below are T cell receptor beta chains from one sample, sequenced in a study of T cell responses to AZD1222 COVID-19 vaccine. Profiling relied on immunoSEQ multiplex PCR, and the TCRdb table lists in-frame clones only, not all of them. The sample lists about 150,000 clones, approximately 85% occurring once. Material: peripheral blood, obtained on day 0 of AZD1222 vaccination. These receptors were obtained from an adult in good health. Each CDR3 is given with its conserved first and last residue.

length: 16
V: TRBV7-9
CDR3: CASSLDAGGRTDTQYF

length: 16
V: TRBV14
CDR3: CASSQDRNTYTDTQYF

length: 13
V: TRBV5-6
CDR3: CASREGLEWGYTF

length: 15
V: TRBV9
CDR3: CASSVAEGAIGELFF

length: 15
V: TRBV5-4
CDR3: CASSLVDGGGTEAFF

length: 15
V: TRBV7-8
CDR3: CASSTSGGAGETQYF

length: 13
V: TRBV9
CDR3: CASSFGGNNEQFF

length: 16
V: TRBV3-1/TRBV3-2
CDR3: CASSPGGGQSYNEQFF

length: 15
V: TRBV11-2
CDR3: CASSFGLGTSEEQFF

length: 15
V: TRBV5-1
CDR3: CASSSTRYSYNEQFF

length: 16
V: TRBV18
CDR3: CASMTSSGETSNEQFF

length: 13
V: TRBV6-1
CDR3: CASSDFLPEGYTF

length: 14
V: TRBV7-9
CDR3: CASSLGEGNSPLHF

length: 15
V: TRBV2
CDR3: CASSDLAGNYNEQFF

length: 16
V: TRBV5-1
CDR3: CASSLGGTGIWTEAFF

length: 13
V: TRBV11-3
CDR3: CASSLEGNSPLHF

length: 17
V: TRBV27
CDR3: CASSSRIRGTYNYGYTF

length: 12
V: TRBV12-3/TRBV12-4
CDR3: CASSLNVEKLFF

length: 12
V: TRBV29-1
CDR3: CSVREGNQPQHF

length: 15
V: TRBV30
CDR3: CAWSQGLAGADTQYF

length: 13
V: TRBV7-9
CDR3: CASSRTGVGELFF

length: 13
V: TRBV3-1/TRBV3-2
CDR3: CASSRVPDNEQFF

length: 17
V: TRBV18
CDR3: CASSPPPISSYNSPLHF

length: 17
V: TRBV3-1/TRBV3-2
CDR3: CASSQDRAGGLDNEQFF

length: 13
V: TRBV5-1
CDR3: CASSLDSYNEQFF

length: 16
V: TRBV10-3
CDR3: CAIRDRQGPKNTEAFF

length: 14
V: TRBV6-5
CDR3: CASRSTGSTGELFF

length: 12
V: TRBV5-4
CDR3: CASSALSGGYTF

length: 13
V: TRBV29-1
CDR3: CSVRRGRQETQYF

length: 15
V: TRBV6-5
CDR3: CATKGQGRGSDGYTF

length: 16
V: TRBV5-8
CDR3: CASSLVLSTATYEQYF

length: 16
V: TRBV11-2
CDR3: CASSLIYGAGYNEQFF

length: 14
V: TRBV6-5
CDR3: CASSYSEEGDTQYF

length: 12
V: TRBV7-9
CDR3: CASTYLLGEQFF

length: 13
V: TRBV7-6
CDR3: CASSIATLGEQYF

length: 16
V: TRBV11-2
CDR3: CASSFGTGGSGQPQHF

length: 14
V: TRBV2
CDR3: CASREDREIYGYTF

length: 14
V: TRBV5-1
CDR3: CASSRGTGQETQYF

length: 16
V: TRBV7-2
CDR3: CASSTGGSIYNSPLHF

length: 12
V: TRBV6-5
CDR3: CASKDRVNEQYF

length: 13
V: TRBV25-1
CDR3: CASTPGLTYEQYF

length: 11
V: TRBV20-1
CDR3: CSARDRHEQFF

length: 15
V: TRBV6-5
CDR3: CASSRTSGGGETQYF